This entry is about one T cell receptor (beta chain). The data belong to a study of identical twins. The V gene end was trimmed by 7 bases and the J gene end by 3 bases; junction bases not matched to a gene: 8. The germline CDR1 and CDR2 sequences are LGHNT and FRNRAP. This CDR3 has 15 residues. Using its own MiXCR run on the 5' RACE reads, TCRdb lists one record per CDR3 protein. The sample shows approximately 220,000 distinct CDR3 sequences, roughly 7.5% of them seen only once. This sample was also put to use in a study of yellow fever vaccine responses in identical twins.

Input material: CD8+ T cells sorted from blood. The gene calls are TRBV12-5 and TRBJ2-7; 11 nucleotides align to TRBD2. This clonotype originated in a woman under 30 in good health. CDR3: CASASLGLAVYEQYF. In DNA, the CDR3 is TGTGCTAGTGCCTCGCTGGGACTAGCGGTCTACGAGCAGTACTTC.